The rows below give T cell receptor beta chains drawn from one sample of a study of early T cells in non-severe SARS-CoV-2 infection. Via MiXCR, TCRdb re-called the 5' RACE reads, giving one row per CDR3 protein. This sample has about 42,000 distinct CDR3 sequences; around 6.9% occur once, and the top ten carry roughly 4.5%. Sequenced material: whole blood. These receptors came from an adult who was a healthcare worker with PCR-confirmed SARS-CoV-2 infection or an uninfected control (not recorded which). Both conserved end residues are part of each CDR3. A D gene is named only where the DNA matches it firmly. Only some rows state a clone size, as once, few, many or a class for expanded clones.

j_call: TRBJ2-5; d_call: .; v_call: TRBV12-3/TRBV12-4; clone_size: many; cdr3_nt: TGTGCCAGCAGTTTAGGTCTCGTGCAAGAGACCCAGTACTTC; cdr3_aa: CASSLGLVQETQYF
j_call: TRBJ1-1; d_call: TRBD1; v_call: TRBV29-1; clone_size: many; cdr3_nt: TGCAGCGCCGAACAGGGGGCTAAGAACACTGAAGCTTTCTTT; cdr3_aa: CSAEQGAKNTEAFF
j_call: TRBJ1-1; d_call: .; v_call: TRBV6-2/TRBV6-3; clone_size: .; cdr3_nt: TGTGCCAGCAGTTACTCGACTTGGGGCACGAACACTGAAGCTTTCTTT; cdr3_aa: CASSYSTWGTNTEAFF
j_call: TRBJ2-3; d_call: .; v_call: TRBV11-2; clone_size: .; cdr3_nt: TGTGCCAGCAGCCCCCGGGCCGATACGCAGTATTTT; cdr3_aa: CASSPRADTQYF
j_call: TRBJ2-5; d_call: TRBD1; v_call: TRBV11-2; clone_size: many; cdr3_nt: TGTGCCAGCAGCTTAGAGGGGACAGACCAAGAGACCCAGTACTTC; cdr3_aa: CASSLEGTDQETQYF
j_call: TRBJ2-3; d_call: TRBD2; v_call: TRBV5-1; clone_size: .; cdr3_nt: TGCGCCAGCAGCGTAACCGGGACTAGCACTAGCACAGATACGCAGTATTTT; cdr3_aa: CASSVTGTSTSTDTQYF
j_call: TRBJ1-6; d_call: TRBD1; v_call: TRBV7-2; clone_size: many; cdr3_nt: TGTGCCAGCAGCCGGGACAGCCTAAATTCACCCCTCCACTTT; cdr3_aa: CASSRDSLNSPLHF
j_call: TRBJ1-1; d_call: .; v_call: TRBV30; clone_size: many; cdr3_nt: TGTGCCTGGAGTCCCTCGAACACTGAAGCTTTCTTT; cdr3_aa: CAWSPSNTEAFF
j_call: TRBJ2-7; d_call: TRBD1; v_call: TRBV29-1; clone_size: many; cdr3_nt: TGCAGCGTTGGCCTAGGGGACAGGGGAGGAAGCGAGCAGTACTTC; cdr3_aa: CSVGLGDRGGSEQYF
j_call: TRBJ1-6; d_call: .; v_call: TRBV6-5; clone_size: .; cdr3_nt: TGTGCCAGCAGAAATAGACAGGCCTATAATTCACCCCTCCACTTT; cdr3_aa: CASRNRQAYNSPLHF
j_call: TRBJ2-7; d_call: .; v_call: TRBV4-1; clone_size: .; cdr3_nt: TGCGCCAGCAGCCAAGTTAAGGGCTTCGACGAGCAGTACTTC; cdr3_aa: CASSQVKGFDEQYF
j_call: TRBJ2-1; d_call: .; v_call: TRBV6-2/TRBV6-3; clone_size: .; cdr3_nt: TGTGCCAGCAGTTACTCGAGACTAAACTACAATGAGCAGTTCTTC; cdr3_aa: CASSYSRLNYNEQFF
j_call: TRBJ2-1; d_call: .; v_call: TRBV6-5; clone_size: .; cdr3_nt: TGTGCCAGTTCCAACAATGAGCAGTTCTTC; cdr3_aa: CASSNNEQFF
j_call: TRBJ1-1; d_call: .; v_call: TRBV7-8; clone_size: many; cdr3_nt: TGTGCCAGCAGACCCGGAACAGGCCCATTAGGGACTGAAGCTTTCTTT; cdr3_aa: CASRPGTGPLGTEAFF
j_call: TRBJ2-5; d_call: TRBD2; v_call: TRBV9; clone_size: .; cdr3_nt: TGTGCCAGCAGCCCCTGGACTAGCGGGGGCCTACAAGAGACCCAGTACTTC; cdr3_aa: CASSPWTSGGLQETQYF